The next 14 T cell receptor beta chains were all read from a single sample in a study of blood T cell repertoires in COVID-19. This table comes from immunoSEQ multiplex PCR, and its TCRdb copy is limited to in-frame clones, with some not included. Found here are a few hundred thousand clones, around 84% of them singletons; the top ten hold under 5.5%. Sequencing was carried out using peripheral blood. The receptors were gathered from a man in his sixties with acute or convalescent COVID-19.

The chain recombines TRBV6-6 with TRBJ2-7; no clear D gene. CDR1 and CDR2 from the germline V gene are MNHNY and SVGAGI (reference sequence). V lost 5 bases to trimming and J lost 2 bases, with 13 bases between them. The CDR3 length is 14 residues. This CDR3 is CASSPPAATYEQYF. CDR3 nucleotide sequence: TGTGCCAGCAGTCCCCCCGCAGCGACCTACGAGCAGTACTTC.

This chain connects TRBV5-8 to TRBJ2-6, with 7 nucleotides matching TRBD1. The germline gives CDR1 SGHTS, CDR2 YDEGEE. The CDR3 spans 16 residues. V lost 2 bases to trimming and J lost 0 bases; unmatched junction nucleotides: 2. The CDR3 reads CASSLHRGSGANVLTF. The CDR3 DNA reads TGTGCCAGCAGCTTACACAGGGGCTCTGGGGCCAACGTCCTGACTTTC.

V is TRBV5-1 and J is TRBJ2-1; 7 bases line up with TRBD2. The CDR3 runs 17 residues. Germline trimming cut 4 bases from V and 6 bases from J; bases unmatched to any gene: 16. Germline CDR1 and CDR2: SGHRS and YFSETQ. The CDR3 loop is CASSLRAEAGPSNEQFF. In DNA form, the CDR3 reads TGCGCCAGCAGCCTCCGGGCGGAAGCGGGGCCCTCCAATGAGCAGTTCTTC. The full variable domain, completed using reference TRBV5-1 and TRBJ2-1, is KAGVTQTPRYLIKTRGQQVTLSCSPISGHRSVSWYQQTPGQGLQFLFEYFSETQRNKGNFPGRFSGRQFSNSRSEMNVSTLELGDSALYLCASSLRAEAGPSNEQFFGPGTRLTVL.

The chain has TRBV10-1 and TRBJ1-1, with a possible D match to TRBD1 (5 bases). The CDR3 covers 14 residues. Trimming pared 6 bases from V and 1 base from J, leaving 12 bases between. In germline, CDR1 is WNHNN, CDR2 SYGVQD (reference sequence). The CDR3 sequence is CASSDTTGNTEAFF. In DNA form, the CDR3 reads TGCGCCAGCAGCGACACCACAGGGAACACTGAAGCTTTCTTT.

The CDR3 coding sequence is TGCGCCAGCAGCTTGGTTCAGGGGTACACCGGGGAGCTGTTTTTT. Translating gives CASSLVQGYTGELFF. The chain uses TRBV5-1 and TRBJ2-2; D perhaps matches TRBD1 (6 bases). CDR1 and CDR2 (germline): SGHRS, YFSETQ. This CDR3 region has 15 residues. V lost 0 bases and J lost 3, with 9 bases in between. The full variable domain, rest sourced from reference TRBV5-1 and TRBJ2-2, is KAGVTQTPRYLIKTRGQQVTLSCSPISGHRSVSWYQQTPGQGLQFLFEYFSETQRNKGNFPGRFSGRQFSNSRSEMNVSTLELGDSALYLCASSLVQGYTGELFFGEGSRLTVL.

The rearrangement joins TRBV7-2 to TRBJ2-1, with 14 bases that match TRBD2. Germline loops: CDR1 SGHTA, CDR2 FQGNSA. V dropped 1 base and J dropped 7; count of bases not matched to a gene: 3. The CDR3 spans 16 residues. DNA for the CDR3: TGTGCCAGCAGCTTAGGCGGGACTAGCGGGAGAAATGAGCAGTTCTTC. Encoded protein: CASSLGGTSGRNEQFF.

The gene calls are TRBV11-2 and TRBJ1-1, with 9 bases fitting TRBD1. Germline trimming cut 5 bases from V and 0 bases from J; bases unmatched to any gene: 4. Looked up from germline, CDR1 is SGHAT and CDR2 is FQNNGV. The CDR3 is 15 amino acids. CDR3 loop: CASSPGQGLNTEAFF. The CDR3 DNA sequence: TGTGCCAGCAGCCCCGGACAGGGGTTGAACACTGAAGCTTTCTTT.

The chain is built from TRBV27 and TRBJ2-7; TRBD2 matches at 7 bases. Germline V gives CDR1 MNHEY, CDR2 SMNVEV (reference sequence). The CDR3 sequence is 14 residues long. The trim removed 2 bases at V and 3 bases at J, leaving 4 bases unmatched. The CDR3 loop is CASSLRASGYEQYF. CDR3 nucleotides: TGTGCCAGCAGTTTACGGGCTAGCGGCTACGAGCAGTACTTC.

This sequence joins TRBV28 and TRBJ1-5; D not resolved. The V gene lost 1 base and the J gene lost 4 bases, with 11 bases spanning the gap. The CDR3 contains 15 residues. CDR1 and CDR2 from the germline V gene are MDHEN and SYDVKM. The CDR3 region is CASSLFSGWNQPQHF. The CDR3 bases are TGTGCCAGCAGTTTATTTTCAGGATGGAATCAGCCCCAGCATTTT.

The V and J genes are TRBV7-8 and TRBJ2-7; TRBD1 matches at 7 bases. The junction had 8 bases not matched to a gene; V was cut back by 3 bases and J by 9 bases. Germline lookup yields CDR1 SGHVS and CDR2 FQNEAQ. The CDR3 has 13 residues. The CDR3 loop reads CASSFGTAAWQYF. The CDR3 DNA is TGTGCCAGCAGCTTTGGGACAGCTGCGTGGCAGTACTTC.

This chain connects TRBV6-1 to TRBJ1-3, with 7 bases aligning to TRBD1. The germline gives CDR1 MNHNS, CDR2 SASEGT. V gave up 4 bases and J gave up 1 base; unmatched junction bases: 10. This CDR3 contains 17 residues. The CDR3 reads CASSGDWTGLSGNTIYF. DNA for the CDR3: TGTGCCAGCAGTGGGGATTGGACAGGCCTTTCTGGAAACACCATATATTTT.

The chain carries TRBV3-1 (or the pseudogene TRBV3-2) and TRBJ2-3; 9 bases fit TRBD2. The germline V gene has CDR1 LGHDT and CDR2 YNNKEL (reference sequence). With V trimmed by 3 bases and J by 7 bases, 14 bases remained unmatched. This CDR3 is built from 17 residues. The CDR3 nucleotides read TGTGCCAGCAGCCATGGAGGTGGGATAGCGGGGGTGAATACGCAGTATTTT. It yields the protein CASSHGGGIAGVNTQYF.

This clone appeared a few times. This chain connects TRBV14 to TRBJ2-3; a weak D match, TRBD2 (5 bases). The CDR3 spans 12 residues. V lost 1 base and J lost 9, with 8 bases in between. Germline V CDR1 and CDR2: SGHDN, FVKESK. The CDR3 loop is CASSQGGSTQYF. CDR3 DNA sequence: TGTGCCAGCAGCCAAGGTGGGAGCACGCAGTATTTT.

The chain uses TRBV11-3 and TRBJ2-1; D might be TRBD1 (5 bases). Between the trimmed V and J ends, which lost 1 base and 9 bases, there was a span of 13 bases. Germline V CDR1 and CDR2: SGHNT, YENEEA. The CDR3 contains 14 residues. The CDR3 here is CASSLGPGYSEQFF. The CDR3, as DNA: TGTGCCAGCAGCTTAGGCCCAGGGTATAGTGAGCAGTTCTTC.